These T cell receptor beta chains were read from a single sample in a study of blood T cell repertoires in COVID-19. Some clones are missing from TCRdb's copy, which holds only in-frame ones; the method was immunoSEQ multiplex PCR. The sample lists 30,000 to 40,000 clones, about 90% occurring once. The sequenced material came from peripheral blood. The source of these receptors is a human donor with active COVID-19. The donor label of this sample is uncertain. Both conserved end residues are part of each CDR3. A D gene is named only where the DNA matches it firmly. The size entry is marked missing in some rows and otherwise reads once, few, many or a size class.

abundance	d_gene	len	v_gene	j_gene	CDR3nt	CDR3aa
-	-	14	TRBV19	TRBJ2-7	TGTGCCAGTAGTATAAAACACAGCTCCTACGAGCAGTACTTC	CASSIKHSSYEQYF
few	TRBD1	13	TRBV12-3/TRBV12-4	TRBJ1-2	TGTGCCAGCAGTGCCGAGACAGGGTATGGCTACACCTTC	CASSAETGYGYTF
-	-	13	TRBV19	TRBJ1-1	TGTGCCAGTAGAGATCAGTCTAACACTGAAGCTTTCTTT	CASRDQSNTEAFF
once	TRBD2	15	TRBV3-1/TRBV3-2	TRBJ2-1	TGTGCCAGCAGCCAGGCCCCGGGACTAGCGGTAGAGCAGTTCTTC	CASSQAPGLAVEQFF
-	-	17	TRBV18	TRBJ2-3	TGTGCCAGCTCACCAAGAAATCCAGGTACTAGCACAGATACGCAGTATTTT	CASSPRNPGTSTDTQYF
-	TRBD1	18	TRBV28	TRBJ1-2	TGTGCCAGCACCTCTTTCCGGGACAGAACATTTAGTAACTATGGCTACACCTTC	CASTSFRDRTFSNYGYTF
-	TRBD2	18	TRBV4-3	TRBJ2-7	TGCGCCAGCAGCCCCCGTCTACCTATAGCGGGGGTGTTCAACGAGCAGTACTTC	CASSPRLPIAGVFNEQYF
-	TRBD2	15	TRBV11-3	TRBJ2-3	TGTGCCAGCAGCACATCGGGACTAAGTTCGGGTACGCAGTATTTT	CASSTSGLSSGTQYF
-	-	15	TRBV3-1/TRBV3-2	TRBJ2-3	TGTGCCAGCAGCCAAACGGTTGAAAGCACAGATACGCAGTATTTT	CASSQTVESTDTQYF
-	TRBD1	13	TRBV10-3	TRBJ2-7	TGTGCCATACGGACAGGGGGTATCCACGAGCAGTACTTC	CAIRTGGIHEQYF
-	TRBD2	17	TRBV19	TRBJ2-1	TGTGCCAGTAGTATGGGACTAGCGGGGTGGCGGGAAAATGAGCAGTTCTTC	CASSMGLAGWRENEQFF
-	-	13	TRBV24-1	TRBJ2-5	TGTGCCACCAGTGACTACCAGGGGGAGACCCAGTACTTC	CATSDYQGETQYF
-	TRBD2	13	TRBV7-2	TRBJ2-7	TGTGCCAGCAGCTTAAGCGGGGGGTACGAGCAGTACTTC	CASSLSGGYEQYF